A single sample gave rise to the 11 T cell receptor beta chains below, sequenced in a study of T-cell reconstitution after alpha-beta-depleted transplantation in children. The TCRbeta library incorporated unique molecular identifiers. TCRdb recomputed calls from the PCR reads with MiXCR, one row per CDR3 protein. Among approximately 250,000 distinct CDR3 sequences listed, around 8.9% were seen once. Source: PBMCs from the stem cell graft donor, taken from the stem cell graft. The receptors come from a human donor who donated a stem cell graft to a child with SCID.

V is TRBV20-1 and J is TRBJ2-1, with a possible D match to TRBD2 (5 bases). Trimming cost V 5 bases and J 0 bases, with 11 bases left between them. Germline V CDR1 and CDR2: DFQATT, SNEGSKA (reference sequence). The CDR3 extends over 14 amino acids. The CDR3 DNA follows: TGCAGTGCTCCCGGACTCTTCTCCTACAATGAGCAGTTCTTC. It encodes CSAPGLFSYNEQFF.

The rearrangement uses TRBV20-1 and TRBJ1-5; D is possibly TRBD1 (5 bases). V was cut by 6 bases and J by 3 bases, with 15 bases left in between. This CDR3 is 14 amino acids long. Germline CDR1 and CDR2: DFQATT and SNEGSKA (reference sequence). CDR3 coding DNA: TGCAGTGCCCCCCACATGGGGCCCAATCAGCCCCAGCATTTT. This translates into CSAPHMGPNQPQHF.

This clonotype showed up many times. The V call is TRBV7-8, the J call TRBJ2-2; no reliable D call. V lost 5 bases and J 4 bases, leaving 11 bases between the germline ends. The CDR3 sequence is 14 residues long. Germline loops: CDR1 SGHVS, CDR2 FQNEAQ. The CDR3 sequence is CASSPPPFTGELFF. The CDR3 DNA reads as TGTGCCAGCAGCCCCCCGCCTTTCACCGGGGAGCTGTTTTTT.

This clonotype was picked up many times. V usage is TRBV6-5 and J usage is TRBJ1-1; D gene unclear. Germline V gene data show CDR1 as MNHEY and CDR2 as SVGAGI. Between the trimmed V and J ends, which lost 2 bases and 2 bases, there was a span of 9 bases. The CDR3 extends over 14 amino acids. CDR3 sequence (DNA): TGTGCCAGCAGTTACAACGGGGTTAACACTGAAGCTTTCTTT. Encoded protein: CASSYNGVNTEAFF.

Ten or more counts support this clonotype. The genes are TRBV9 and TRBJ2-3, with a tentative D call TRBD2 (6 bases). This CDR3 has 17 amino acids. The V gene lost 3 bases and the J gene lost 4 bases, with 21 bases spanning the gap. The germline CDR1 and CDR2 sequences are SGDLS and YYNGEE. The CDR3: CASSALGTPGAADTQYF. The DNA for the CDR3 is TGTGCCAGCAGCGCCCTCGGGACTCCCGGGGCTGCAGATACGCAGTATTTT.

The chain carries TRBV20-1 and TRBJ1-1, with 9 positions matching TRBD1. Germline V gene data show CDR1 as DFQATT and CDR2 as SNEGSKA (reference sequence). V shed 6 bases and J 0 bases; nucleotides not matched to a gene: 5. CDR3 length equals 14 residues. As DNA, the CDR3 is TGCAGTGCGCCTCGGACAGGGGTGAACACTGAAGCTTTCTTT. Translated, it gives CSAPRTGVNTEAFF.

This clonotype came up many times. This sequence joins TRBV10-3 and TRBJ1-3, with D possibly being TRBD1 (6 bases). The V gene's germline CDR1 is ENHRY and CDR2 SYGVKD. The CDR3 totals 16 residues. The V end was cut by 3 bases, the J end by 0 bases, with 12 bases between. CDR3: CAISERTANSGNTIYF. The DNA for the CDR3 is TGTGCCATCAGTGAACGGACAGCCAACTCTGGAAACACCATATATTTT.

This clonotype was counted many times. The rearrangement uses TRBV20-1 and TRBJ1-5; D unclear. Trimming took 3 bases from V and 2 from J, leaving 5 bases between them. Per the germline V gene, CDR1 is DFQATT and CDR2 is SNEGSKA (reference sequence). The CDR3 is 12 residues long. The CDR3 DNA reads as TGCAGTGCTAGCAGTGGCAATCAGCCCCAGCATTTT. This translates into CSASSGNQPQHF.

There are many counts of this clonotype. The rearrangement uses TRBV28 and TRBJ2-3; 9 nucleotides agree with TRBD2. The CDR3 runs 14 residues. Germline CDR1 is MDHEN and CDR2 is SYDVKM. Germline trimming cut 8 bases from V and 3 bases from J; bases unmatched to any gene: 6. CDR3 protein: CASLSGGVTDTQYF. DNA of the CDR3: TGTGCCAGCCTTAGCGGGGGAGTTACAGATACGCAGTATTTT.

In its sample, this clonotype was seen many times. The chain carries TRBV15 and TRBJ2-3, with D tentatively TRBD1 or TRBD2 (5 bases each). V lost 1 base and J 1 base, leaving 6 bases between the germline ends. From germline, CDR1 is LNHNV and CDR2 YYDKDF (reference sequence). The CDR3 covers 14 residues. This CDR3 reads CATSRAGRTDTQYF. CDR3 bases: TGTGCCACCAGCAGAGCGGGGCGCACAGATACGCAGTATTTT.

A remark on this clonotype: The junction does not match germline at one end; this may be a read error. The chain employs TRBV5-1 and TRBJ2-7; D may be TRBD1 (6 bases). Germline loops: CDR1 SGHRS, CDR2 YFSETQ. The CDR3 is 13 amino acids. Here the CDR3 reads CASSLTGSYKQYF. The DNA of the CDR3 is TGCGCCAGCAGCTTGACAGGGTCCTACAAGCAGTACTTC.